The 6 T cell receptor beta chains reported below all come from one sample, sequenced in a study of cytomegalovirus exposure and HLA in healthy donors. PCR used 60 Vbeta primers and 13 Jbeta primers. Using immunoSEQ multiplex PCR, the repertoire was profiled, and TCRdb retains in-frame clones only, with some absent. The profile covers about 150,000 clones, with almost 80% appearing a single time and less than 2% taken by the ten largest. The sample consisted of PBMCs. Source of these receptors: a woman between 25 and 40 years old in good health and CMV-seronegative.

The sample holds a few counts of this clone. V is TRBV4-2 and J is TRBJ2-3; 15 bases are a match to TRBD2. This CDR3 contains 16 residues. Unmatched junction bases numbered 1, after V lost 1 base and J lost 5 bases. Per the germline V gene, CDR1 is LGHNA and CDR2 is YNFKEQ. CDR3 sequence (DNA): TGTGCCAGCAGCCAAGGGACTAGCGGGGGGGAAGATACGCAGTATTTT. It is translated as CASSQGTSGGEDTQYF.

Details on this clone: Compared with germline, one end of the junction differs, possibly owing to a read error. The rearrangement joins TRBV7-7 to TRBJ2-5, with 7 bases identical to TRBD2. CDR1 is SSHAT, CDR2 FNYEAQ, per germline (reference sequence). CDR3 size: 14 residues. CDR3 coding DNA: TGTGCTAGCAGCTTGTGGGGGGGCCAAGAGACCCAGTACTTC. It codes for CASSLWGGQETQYF.

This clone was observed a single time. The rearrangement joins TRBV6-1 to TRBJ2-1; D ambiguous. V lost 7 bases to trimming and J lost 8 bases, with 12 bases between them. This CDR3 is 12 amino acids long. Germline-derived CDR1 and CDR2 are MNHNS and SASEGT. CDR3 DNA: TGTGCCAGCACCCCGGCGGCGCATGAGCAGTTCTTC. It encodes CASTPAAHEQFF.

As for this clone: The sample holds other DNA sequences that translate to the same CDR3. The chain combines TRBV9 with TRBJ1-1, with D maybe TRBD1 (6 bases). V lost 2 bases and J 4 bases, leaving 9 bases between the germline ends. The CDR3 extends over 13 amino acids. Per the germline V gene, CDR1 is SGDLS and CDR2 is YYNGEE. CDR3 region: CASSVGGRTEAFF. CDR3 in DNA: TGTGCCAGCAGCGTCGGGGGGCGCACTGAAGCTTTCTTT.

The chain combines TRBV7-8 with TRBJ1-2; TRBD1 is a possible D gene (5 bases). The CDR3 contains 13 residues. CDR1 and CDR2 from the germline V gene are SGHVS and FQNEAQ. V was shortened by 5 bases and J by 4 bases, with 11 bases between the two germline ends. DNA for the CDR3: TGTGCCAGCAGCACCCAGGGTGCCTATGGCTACACCTTC. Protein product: CASSTQGAYGYTF. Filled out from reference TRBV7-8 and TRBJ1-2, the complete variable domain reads GAGVSQSPRYKVAKRGQDVALRCDPISGHVSLFWYQQALGQGPEFLTYFQNEAQLDKSGLPSDRFFAERPEGSVSTLKIQRTQQEDSAVYLCASSTQGAYGYTFGSGTRLTVV.

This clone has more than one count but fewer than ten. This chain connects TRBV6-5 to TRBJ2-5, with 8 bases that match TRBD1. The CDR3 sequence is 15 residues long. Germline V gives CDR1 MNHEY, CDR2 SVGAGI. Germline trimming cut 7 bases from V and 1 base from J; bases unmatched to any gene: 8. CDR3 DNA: TGTGCCAGCACCTACGGGACAGGATTCCAAGAGACCCAGTACTTC. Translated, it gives CASTYGTGFQETQYF.